This T cell receptor (beta chain) was captured in a study of T cell changes during pregnancy in multiple sclerosis. The repertoire was sequenced with immunoSEQ multiplex PCR; TCRdb's copy has only in-frame clones and lacks some. The sample gives 55,000 to 85,000 clones, about 95% of which show up once; about 0.6% is in the top ten. The receptor was derived from a female donor with multiple sclerosis, enrolled in a pregnancy study. This material consisted of peripheral blood, taken in the third trimester of pregnancy.

The CDR3 region is CASSLSSTPGANVLTF. The DNA of the CDR3 is TGTGCCAGCAGCTTAAGTAGTACGCCTGGGGCCAACGTCCTGACTTTC. The chain combines TRBV7-3 with TRBJ2-6; no reliable D call. Germline CDR1 is SGHTA and CDR2 is FQGTGA. With 1 base removed from V and 2 bases from J, the gap between germline ends came to 9 bases. CDR3 size: 16 residues. Supplemented by reference TRBV7-3 and TRBJ2-6, the full variable domain reads GAGVSQTPSNKVTEKGKYVELRCDPISGHTALYWYRQSLGQGPEFLIYFQGTGAADDSGLPNDRFFAVRPEGSVSTLKIQRTERGDSAVYLCASSLSSTPGANVLTFGAGSRLTVL.